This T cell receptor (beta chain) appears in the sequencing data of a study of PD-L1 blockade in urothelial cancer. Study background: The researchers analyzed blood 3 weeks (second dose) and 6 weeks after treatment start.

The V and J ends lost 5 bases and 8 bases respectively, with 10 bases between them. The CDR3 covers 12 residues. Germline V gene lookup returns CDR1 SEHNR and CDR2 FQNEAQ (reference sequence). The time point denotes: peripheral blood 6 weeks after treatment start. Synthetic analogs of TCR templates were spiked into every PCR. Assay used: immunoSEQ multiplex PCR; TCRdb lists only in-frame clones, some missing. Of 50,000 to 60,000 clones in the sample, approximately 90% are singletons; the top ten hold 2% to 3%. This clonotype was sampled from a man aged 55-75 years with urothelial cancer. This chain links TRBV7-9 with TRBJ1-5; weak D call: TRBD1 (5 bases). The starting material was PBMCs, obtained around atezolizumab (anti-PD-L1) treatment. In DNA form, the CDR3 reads TGTGCCAGCAGCCCGGGACTGGAGCCCCAGCATTTT. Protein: CASSPGLEPQHF.